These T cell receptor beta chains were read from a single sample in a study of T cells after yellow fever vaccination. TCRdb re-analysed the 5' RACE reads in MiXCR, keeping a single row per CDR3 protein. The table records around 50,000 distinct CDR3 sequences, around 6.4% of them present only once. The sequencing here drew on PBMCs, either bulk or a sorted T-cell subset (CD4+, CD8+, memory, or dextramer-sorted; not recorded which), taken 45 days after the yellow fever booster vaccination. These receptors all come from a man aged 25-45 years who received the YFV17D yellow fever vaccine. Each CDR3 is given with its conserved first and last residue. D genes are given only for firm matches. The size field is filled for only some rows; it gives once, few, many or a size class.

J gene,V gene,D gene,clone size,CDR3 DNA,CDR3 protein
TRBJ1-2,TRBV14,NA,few,TGTGCCAGCAGCCCGGACATCCATCAGCGCTATGGCTACACCTTC,CASSPDIHQRYGYTF
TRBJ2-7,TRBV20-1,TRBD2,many,TGCAGTGCTAGAGATTTGCTAGCGGGAGCCTACGAGCAGTACTTC,CSARDLLAGAYEQYF
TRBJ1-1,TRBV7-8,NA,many,TGTGCCAGCAGCTTACAAGGGGGGAACACTGAAGCTTTCTTT,CASSLQGGNTEAFF
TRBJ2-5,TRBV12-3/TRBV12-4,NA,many,TGTGCCAGCCGGACACCTAGTTGGGAGACCCAGTACTTC,CASRTPSWETQYF
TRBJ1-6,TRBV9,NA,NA,TGTGCCAGCAGCGGATCCCAGGGGAGAGGTAATTCACCCCTCCACTTT,CASSGSQGRGNSPLHF
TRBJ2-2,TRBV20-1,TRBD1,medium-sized,TGCAGTGCACTTACAGGGGTCGGGGAGCTGTTTTTT,CSALTGVGELFF
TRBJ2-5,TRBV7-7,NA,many,TGTGCTAGCAGCCCCACCGTGGGGGAGTCAGAGACCCAGTACTTC,CASSPTVGESETQYF
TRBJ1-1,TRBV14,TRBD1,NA,TGTGCCAGCTTTCGGACAGGGACCACTGAAGCTTTCTTT,CASFRTGTTEAFF
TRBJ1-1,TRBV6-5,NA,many,TGTGCCAGCAGGGACGGCCCTGAAGCTTTCTTT,CASRDGPEAFF
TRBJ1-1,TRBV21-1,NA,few,TGTGCCAGCAGCATATACAGGGGTGACACTGAAGCTTTCTTT,CASSIYRGDTEAFF
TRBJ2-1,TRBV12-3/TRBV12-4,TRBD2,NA,TGTGCCAGCAGTTTCAGGACTAGCGGGAACGATGAGCAGTTCTTC,CASSFRTSGNDEQFF
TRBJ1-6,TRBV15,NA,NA,TGTGCCACCAGCCGGCAGGGCAGGCCCCTCCACTTT,CATSRQGRPLHF
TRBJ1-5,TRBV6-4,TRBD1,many,TGTGCCAGGACAGGGGAGGTTCAGCCCCAGCATTTT,CARTGEVQPQHF
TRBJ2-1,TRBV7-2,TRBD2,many,TGTGCCAGCAGCTCCGTGGGACTAGCAGGGAATGAGCAGTTCTTC,CASSSVGLAGNEQFF
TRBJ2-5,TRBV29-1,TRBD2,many,TGCAGCGCTTGGGGGGGGTACCAAGAGACCCAGTACTTC,CSAWGGYQETQYF
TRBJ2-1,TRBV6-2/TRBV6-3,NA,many,TGTGCCAGCAGTTACGGTGGGCTTAACAATGAGCAGTTCTTC,CASSYGGLNNEQFF
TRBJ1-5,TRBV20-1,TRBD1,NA,TGCAGTGCCCAAAGTGGGACAGCTAATCAGCCCCAGCATTTT,CSAQSGTANQPQHF
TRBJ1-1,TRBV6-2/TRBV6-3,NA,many,TGTGCCAGCAGAGGTGACACGAACACTGAAGCTTTCTTT,CASRGDTNTEAFF
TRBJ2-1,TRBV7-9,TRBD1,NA,TGTGCCAGCAGCTTGATCAGGGGGCGAAATGAGCAGTTCTTC,CASSLIRGRNEQFF
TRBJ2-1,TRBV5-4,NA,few,TGTGCCAGCAGCCGTGGGGCTCTGGGAATTGGTGATAATGAGCAGTTCTTC,CASSRGALGIGDNEQFF
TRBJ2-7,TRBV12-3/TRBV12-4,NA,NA,TGTGCCAGCAGTTTCCCGGGTACCGAGCAGTACTTC,CASSFPGTEQYF
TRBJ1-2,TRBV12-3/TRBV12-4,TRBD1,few,TGTGCCAGCAGCAACAGGGGGGGCTACACCTTC,CASSNRGGYTF
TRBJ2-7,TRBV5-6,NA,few,TGTGCCAGCAGCTCAACAGAGTCCTACGAGCAGTACTTC,CASSSTESYEQYF
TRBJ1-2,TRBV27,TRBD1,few,TGTGCCAGCAGGTACGGACAGGGAGGCTATGGCTACACCTTC,CASRYGQGGYGYTF
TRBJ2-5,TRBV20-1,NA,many,TGCAGTGCACACCACACGGGGGAGACCCAGTACTTC,CSAHHTGETQYF
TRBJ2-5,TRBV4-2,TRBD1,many,TGTGCCAGCAGCCCCCTGGGCGGCGGACAGGGAAGGGAGACCCAGTACTTC,CASSPLGGGQGRETQYF
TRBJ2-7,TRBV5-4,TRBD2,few,TGTGCCAGCAGCTTGGCGCCTAGCGGGAACTACGAGCAGTACTTC,CASSLAPSGNYEQYF
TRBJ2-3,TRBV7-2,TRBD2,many,TGTGCCAGCAGCCCACTAGCGGTCCCTCCTGATACGCAGTATTTT,CASSPLAVPPDTQYF
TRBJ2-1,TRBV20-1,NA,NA,TGCAGCCAGAAAAGACAGGCAAACAATGAGCAGTTCTTC,CSQKRQANNEQFF
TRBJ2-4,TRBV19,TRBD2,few,TGTGCCAGTAGTGGGACTAGCGGGAGCAACATTCAGTACTTC,CASSGTSGSNIQYF
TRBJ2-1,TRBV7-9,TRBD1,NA,TGTGCCAGTCTAACGGGACAGGGCTACAATGAGCAGTTCTTC,CASLTGQGYNEQFF
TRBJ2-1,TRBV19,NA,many,TGTGCCAGTAGTCCCCGCGATAGAAACAATGAGCAGTTCTTC,CASSPRDRNNEQFF
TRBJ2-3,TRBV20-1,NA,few,TGCAGTGCTAGTTACCACGGCGGCACAGATACGCAGTATTTT,CSASYHGGTDTQYF
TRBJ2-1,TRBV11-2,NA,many,TGTGCCAGCAGCCGTGACTGGGGGAGGTACAATGAGCAGTTCTTC,CASSRDWGRYNEQFF
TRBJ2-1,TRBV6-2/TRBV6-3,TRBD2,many,TGTGCCAGCATCCACGGGCGGGGGTCAAATGAGCAGTTCTTC,CASIHGRGSNEQFF
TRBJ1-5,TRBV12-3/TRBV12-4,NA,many,TGTGCCAGCAGAGAGGGAACTCCGAGCAATCAGCCCCAGCATTTT,CASREGTPSNQPQHF
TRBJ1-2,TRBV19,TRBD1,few,TGTGCCAGTAGTCAACCCGGCAGGGGGAGGAATGGCTACACCTTC,CASSQPGRGRNGYTF
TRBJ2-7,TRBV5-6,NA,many,TGTGCCAGCAGCTTGGCAGGGACCTTCCTTTACTTC,CASSLAGTFLYF
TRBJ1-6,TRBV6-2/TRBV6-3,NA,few,TGTGCCAGCTCCGAAGAGACAGCAGCTCTAAGAAGACCCTATAATTCACCCCTCCACTTT,CASSEETAALRRPYNSPLHF
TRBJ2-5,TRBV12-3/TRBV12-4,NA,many,TGTGCCAGCCGGGGATGGGGGCAAGAGACCCAGTACTTC,CASRGWGQETQYF
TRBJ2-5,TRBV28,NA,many,TGTGCCAGCAGTTCACCAGTGGGGGGAGAGACCCAGTACTTC,CASSSPVGGETQYF
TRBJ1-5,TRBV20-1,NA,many,TGCAGTGCTCTCGGACACAGCAATCAGCCCCAGCATTTT,CSALGHSNQPQHF
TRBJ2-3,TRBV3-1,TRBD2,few,TGTGCCAGCAGCCTCGGGCTAGCGGGGGACACAGATACGCAGTATTTT,CASSLGLAGDTDTQYF
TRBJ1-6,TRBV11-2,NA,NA,TGTGCCAGCAGCTTTAGCGCCGGGAATAATTCACCCCTCCACTTT,CASSFSAGNNSPLHF
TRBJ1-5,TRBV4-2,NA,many,TGTGCCAGCAGCCAAGCGGGTAATAGCAATCAGCCCCAGCATTTT,CASSQAGNSNQPQHF
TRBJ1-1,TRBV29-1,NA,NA,TGCAGCGCGGAACAGGGCACTGAAGCTTTCTTT,CSAEQGTEAFF
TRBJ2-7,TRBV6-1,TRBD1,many,TGTGCCAGCAGAAACCCGGGACAGGGTTCCTACGAGCAGTACTTC,CASRNPGQGSYEQYF
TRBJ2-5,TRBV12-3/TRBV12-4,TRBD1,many,TGTGCCAGCAGTGAGGGGGCTAGTATGGGGGAGACCCAGTACTTC,CASSEGASMGETQYF
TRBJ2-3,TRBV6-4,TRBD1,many,TGTGCCAGCAGTGTGGGGACAGGGGATACAGATACGCAGTATTTT,CASSVGTGDTDTQYF
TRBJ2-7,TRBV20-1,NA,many,TGCAGTGCTAGAGATCAGAGTAGCAACCCCTACGAGCAGTACTTC,CSARDQSSNPYEQYF
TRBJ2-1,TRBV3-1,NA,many,TGTGCCAGCACCTCAGGGGGGGAGCGGTCGTTCTTC,CASTSGGERSFF
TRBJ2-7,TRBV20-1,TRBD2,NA,TGCAGTGCTAGAGTAGGACTAGCGACCTCCTACGAGCAGTACTTC,CSARVGLATSYEQYF
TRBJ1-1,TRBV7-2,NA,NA,TGTGCCAGCAGCTTCGGGGCCGCGAACACTGAAGCTTTCTTT,CASSFGAANTEAFF
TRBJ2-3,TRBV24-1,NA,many,TGTGCCACCAGAGCGACCGGGACGGCTAGCACAGATACGCAGTATTTT,CATRATGTASTDTQYF
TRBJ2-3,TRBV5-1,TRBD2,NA,TGCGCCAGCAGCCCCCCACTAGCGGGAGGGACAGATACGCAGTATTTT,CASSPPLAGGTDTQYF
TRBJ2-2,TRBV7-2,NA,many,TGTGCCAGCAGCTCCCACAGGACGGGAACCGGGGAGCTGTTTTTT,CASSSHRTGTGELFF
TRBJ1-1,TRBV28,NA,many,TGTGCCAGCGGGACTAGAGGGAACACTGAAGCTTTCTTT,CASGTRGNTEAFF
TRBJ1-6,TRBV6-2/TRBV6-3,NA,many,TGTGCCAGCGGTCGGCAGGCCAATTCACCCCTCCACTTT,CASGRQANSPLHF
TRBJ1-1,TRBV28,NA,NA,TGTGCCAGCAGTTTGAGTAAGGCTGAAGCTTTCTTT,CASSLSKAEAFF